Below are 20 T cell receptor beta chains sequenced from a single sample in a study of blood T cell repertoires in COVID-19. Profiling relied on immunoSEQ multiplex PCR, and the TCRdb table lists in-frame clones only, not all of them. Of about 100,000 clones detected, about 87% appear once; the ten largest clones hold more than 9%. The sequenced sample was peripheral blood. These receptors originate from a woman aged 25 to 39 with acute or convalescent COVID-19.

The rearrangement uses TRBV5-1 and TRBJ1-1, with D perhaps TRBD1 (6 bases). Germline-derived CDR1 and CDR2 are SGHRS and YFSETQ. The CDR3 contains 14 residues. Trimming stripped 2 bases from V and 6 bases from J, with 14 bases between. CDR3 residues: CASSFGQSRPEAFF. The CDR3 DNA reads as TGCGCCAGCAGCTTCGGACAGAGCCGCCCTGAAGCTTTCTTT.

The chain combines TRBV7-2 with TRBJ1-2; 9 nucleotides align to TRBD1. The trim removed 5 bases at V and 5 bases at J, leaving 6 bases unmatched. Germline-derived CDR1 and CDR2 are SGHTA and FQGNSA. This CDR3 has 14 amino acids. For the CDR3, the DNA is TGTGCCAGCAGCCTAACGGGACAGGGATATGGCTACACCTTC. Amino acids: CASSLTGQGYGYTF.

This clone was detected a few times. CDR3 DNA: TGTGCCAGCAGCCCCCCCGGGGGGGCGGAAGAAAAACTGTTTTTT. Protein sequence: CASSPPGGAEEKLFF. This chain joins TRBV7-9 and TRBJ1-4, with D possibly matching TRBD1 (6 bases). Germline values: CDR1 SEHNR, CDR2 FQNEAQ (reference sequence). The germline V and J ends were trimmed by 5 bases and 8 bases, with 18 bases remaining between them. CDR3 size: 15 residues.

The chain joins TRBV4-2 to TRBJ1-1; perhaps TRBD1 as D (6 bases). This CDR3 has 13 residues. Germline V gene data show CDR1 as LGHNA and CDR2 as YNFKEQ. V lost 2 bases and J lost 8, with 12 bases in between. The CDR3 DNA is TGTGCCAGCAGCCAATCAGGGGTGGGCGAAGCTTTCTTT. Its translation is CASSQSGVGEAFF.

This CDR3 is CASSQAGIGGYTF. The CDR3 DNA reads as TGTGCCAGCAGCCAAGCCGGGATCGGGGGCTACACCTTC. V and J are TRBV4-2 and TRBJ1-2; D gene ambiguous. Trimming removed 1 base from V and 8 bases from J, with 11 bases in between. The CDR3 loop spans 13 amino acids. The germline V gene encodes CDR1 LGHNA and CDR2 YNFKEQ.

CDR3 protein: CASSLGRHGFF. In nucleotides, the CDR3 is TGTGCCAGCAGTTTAGGCCGACACGGGTTCTTC. The chain has TRBV12-3 or TRBV12-4 and TRBJ2-1; D call uncertain. Trimming left V 1 base short and J 15 bases short, with 10 bases between. The CDR3 has 11 amino acids.

This clone was observed a single time. The chain employs TRBV7-3 and TRBJ1-1; D not certain. Germline V lookup: CDR1 SGHTA, CDR2 FQGTGA. V dropped 1 base and J dropped 2 bases, with 8 bases sitting between them. The CDR3 is made up of 14 amino acids. CDR3 coding DNA: TGTGCCAGCAGCTTAATCGGGTTTAACACTGAAGCTTTCTTT. This encodes CASSLIGFNTEAFF.

The chain has TRBV7-9 and TRBJ1-4; D not certain. Germline V gene data show CDR1 as SEHNR and CDR2 as FQNEAQ (reference sequence). V lost 5 bases and J 0 bases, leaving 7 bases between the germline ends. The CDR3 extends over 14 amino acids. CDR3 in amino acids: CASSLDSTNEKLFF. CDR3 bases: TGTGCCAGCAGCCTGGACTCAACTAATGAAAAACTGTTTTTT.

The chain links TRBV21-1 to TRBJ1-6; the DNA was not used to check the table's D call, TRBD1. TRBV21-1 is shown as a pseudogene. The CDR3 spans 15 residues. CDR3 coding DNA: TGTGCCAGCAGCACCCGACCCGGACAGAATTCACCCCTCCACTTT. It encodes CASSTRPGQNSPLHF.

J is TRBJ2-6 and V is TRBV10-3; 9 nucleotides align to TRBD1. Trimming took 0 bases from V and 2 from J; bases not matched to a gene: 8. This CDR3 spans 19 amino acids. CDR1 is ENHRY, CDR2 SYGVKD, per germline. Here the CDR3 reads CAISESTGGSQTGANVLTF. The CDR3 bases are TGTGCCATCAGTGAGTCAACAGGGGGCTCACAGACTGGGGCCAACGTCCTGACTTTC.

J is TRBJ1-6 and V is TRBV2, with 9 nucleotides matching TRBD1. CDR1 is SNHLY, CDR2 FYNNEI, per germline. The V and J ends lost 5 bases and 8 bases, in that order; junction bases with no gene match: 4. CDR3 length equals 14 residues. The DNA for the CDR3 is TGTGCCAGCAGTCGGACAGGGGCCTATTCACCCCTCCACTTT. Protein sequence: CASSRTGAYSPLHF.

The chain combines TRBV18 with TRBJ2-7, with D perhaps TRBD1 (5 bases). With 3 bases removed from V and 3 bases from J, the gap between germline ends came to 12 bases. The CDR3 is made up of 14 amino acids. Germline assignment: CDR1 KGHSH and CDR2 LQKENI. Here the CDR3 reads CASSPVTGNYEQYF. CDR3 nucleotides: TGTGCCAGCTCACCGGTTACAGGAAACTACGAGCAGTACTTC.

The chain carries TRBV2 and TRBJ2-7; D perhaps matches TRBD2 (8 bases). V lost 7 bases and J lost 3, with 19 bases in between. The germline V gene encodes CDR1 SNHLY and CDR2 FYNNEI. The CDR3 runs 15 residues. The CDR3 spells CASTGGTSLFYEQYF. The CDR3 DNA reads as TGTGCCAGCACAGGGGGGACTAGTTTATTCTACGAGCAGTACTTC.

The J gene is TRBJ1-4, the V gene TRBV3-1 (or the pseudogene TRBV3-2), with unresolved D. Germline CDR1 LGHDT, CDR2 YNNKEL (reference sequence). The CDR3 covers 13 residues. V was clipped by 1 base and J by 11 bases, with 11 bases between them. The CDR3 DNA is TGTGCCAGCAGCCAAGCCCCGGGAAGGAAACTGTTTTTT. Its protein product is CASSQAPGRKLFF.

The chain links TRBV28 to TRBJ2-1, with a tentative D call TRBD1 (5 bases). CDR3 length equals 16 residues. Between the trimmed V and J ends, which lost 1 base and 8 bases, there was a span of 18 bases. From germline, CDR1 is MDHEN and CDR2 SYDVKM. This chain's CDR3 is CASSLYYQGVGDEQFF. Here the CDR3 DNA reads TGTGCCAGCAGTTTATATTATCAAGGGGTTGGGGATGAGCAGTTCTTC.

The chain couples TRBV7-3 to TRBJ2-3; D is ambiguous. The CDR3 loop spans 14 amino acids. Germline V gene sequence: CDR1 SGHTA, CDR2 FQGTGA. Trimming took 5 bases from V and 2 from J, leaving 11 bases between them. The CDR3 sequence is CASSPGTHTDTQYF. CDR3 DNA: TGTGCCAGCAGCCCCGGTACCCACACAGATACGCAGTATTTT. Supplemented by reference TRBV7-3 and TRBJ2-3, the full variable domain reads GAGVSQTPSNKVTEKGKYVELRCDPISGHTALYWYRQSLGQGPEFLIYFQGTGAADDSGLPNDRFFAVRPEGSVSTLKIQRTERGDSAVYLCASSPGTHTDTQYFGPGTRLTVL.

The chain combines TRBV4-2 with TRBJ2-7; weak D call: TRBD1 (6 bases). Trimming removed 0 bases from V and 0 bases from J, with 15 bases in between. In germline, CDR1 is LGHNA, CDR2 YNFKEQ. The CDR3 loop spans 17 amino acids. The CDR3 region has the DNA TGTGCCAGCAGCCAAGATTCAGGGGAGAGGGCCTCCTACGAGCAGTACTTC. Protein sequence: CASSQDSGERASYEQYF.

V is TRBV28 and J is TRBJ2-3, with D maybe TRBD1 (6 bases). From germline, CDR1 is MDHEN and CDR2 SYDVKM. The CDR3 spans 12 residues. V dropped 11 bases and J dropped 1 base, with 10 bases sitting between them. DNA for the CDR3: TGTGCCCTAGGACAGCGCACAGATACGCAGTATTTT. This sequence encodes CALGQRTDTQYF.

The chain carries TRBV5-6 and TRBJ1-1, with TRBD1 matching 7 bases. V shed 0 bases and J 1 base; nucleotides not matched to a gene: 0. The germline gives CDR1 SGHDT, CDR2 YYEEEE. This CDR3 comprises 14 residues. In DNA form, the CDR3 reads TGTGCCAGCAGCTTGGGGACAGGGAACACTGAAGCTTTCTTT. It yields the protein CASSLGTGNTEAFF.

The chain uses TRBV10-2 and TRBJ1-4, with D possibly TRBD1 on 6 matching bases. The CDR3 contains 16 residues. Germline V lookup: CDR1 WSHSY, CDR2 SAAADI. V dropped 0 bases and J dropped 7 bases, with 15 bases sitting between them. The chain's CDR3 is CASSESRQVAGEKLFF. CDR3 bases: TGCGCCAGCAGTGAGTCGAGACAGGTCGCGGGTGAAAAACTGTTTTTT.